The T cell receptor (beta chain) described here comes from a study of CD8+CD57+ T cells in acquired aplastic anemia. This clonotype was detected many times. Its antigen is still unknown. Germline CDR1 reads SGHKS; CDR2 reads YYEKEE (reference sequence). The junction had 7 bases not matched to a gene; V was cut back by 0 bases and J by 0 bases. The CDR3 contains 17 residues. Genomic DNA acted as the template from which TCR beta VDJ combination and CDR3 sequence profiling were carried out. Via MiXCR, TCRdb re-called the reads, giving one row per CDR3 protein. Among 180,000 or so distinct CDR3 sequences listed, roughly half were seen once. Study results and caveats: Between the patient and control groups, CD8+ Simpson's diversity did not differ significantly.

The gene calls are TRBV5-5 and TRBJ2-3, with 7 bases identical to TRBD2. The sequencing sample was made of sorted CD4+, CD8+, or CD8+CD57+ T cells (not recorded which) from PBMCs. This TCR was recovered from a human donor in good health. CDR3 sequence reads: CASSLVLAGVSTDTQYF. CDR3 nucleotide sequence: TGTGCCAGCAGCTTGGTTTTGGCGGGAGTGAGCACAGATACGCAGTATTTT. Supplemented by reference TRBV5-5 and TRBJ2-3, the full variable domain reads DAGVTQSPTHLIKTRGQQVTLRCSPISGHKSVSWYQQVLGQGPQFIFQYYEKEERGRGNFPDRFSARQFPNYSSELNVNALLLGDSALYLCASSLVLAGVSTDTQYFGPGTRLTVL.